This note documents a single TCR beta chain sequence. As yet, its antigen is unknown. One junction end disagrees with the germline gene, perhaps due to a read error. These data are taken from a study of tumor-infiltrating lymphocytes in primary liver carcinoma. Study-level background: All patients, whether men or women, fell within 30 to 69 years of age.

Making TCR beta cDNA involved around 500 ng total RNA and a constant-region primer. Sequencing libraries for TCR beta derived from three nested multiplex PCR rounds that used slightly modified ARM-PCR. Running approximately 10 cycles apiece, the first two PCR rounds relied on TRBV1-TRBV30 forward primers together with a C-beta reverse primer. TCRdb reprocessed the multiplex PCR reads with MiXCR, giving one entry per CDR3 protein. The data hold tens of thousands of distinct CDR3 sequences, with about 80% observed a single time. Study-wide points: Compared with tumor region pairs, tumor-adjacent and tumor-blood pairs overlapped less.

Total RNA and DNA came together from around 20-30 mg of bulk tissue without cell sorting. In germline, CDR1 is MNHNS, CDR2 SASEGT. This CDR3 is 17 amino acids long. The sequence derives from a man aged 40-50 years with primary liver carcinoma and hepatitis B virus infection. The sequenced sample consisted of liver tumor tissue from sampling region 2. Subset denoted: tumor region T2, inferior pole. The V gene is TRBV6-1, the J gene TRBJ2-3; D might be TRBD2 (5 bases). The CDR3 nucleotides are TGTGCCATCAGTGCAGGACGGGGAATAGCAAGGACAGATACGCAGTATTTT. It is translated as CAISAGRGIARTDTQYF.